Each of the 27 T cell receptor beta chains below was sequenced from the same sample in a study of T cells after posttransplantation cyclophosphamide. Generated by immunoSEQ multiplex PCR, the TCRdb table keeps only in-frame clones and is missing some. The profile covers more than 40,000 clones, none occurring a single time. The material sequenced was PBMCs. These receptors all come from a man aged 35 to 55 in good health, CMV-negative, and a related stem cell transplant donor.

This clone was recorded many times. DNA for the CDR3: TGTGCCAGCAGCTTGGGAGGCGCAGGACTGTTTTTT. Protein product: CASSLGGAGLFF. J is TRBJ1-4 and V is TRBV7-9; D is ambiguous. Germline CDR1 reads SEHNR; CDR2 reads FQNEAQ (reference sequence). CDR3 length equals 12 residues. Trimming removed 3 bases from V and 13 bases from J, with 12 bases in between.

This clone was seen ten or more times. This rearrangement joins TRBV5-4 to TRBJ2-4, with TRBD1 matching over 9 bases. The germline V gene has CDR1 SGHNT and CDR2 YYREEE (reference sequence). V shed 1 base and J 6 bases; nucleotides not matched to a gene: 2. The CDR3 runs 14 residues. The CDR3 DNA follows: TGTGCCAGCAGCTTGCCGGGACAGGGAAACATTCAGTACTTC. This encodes CASSLPGQGNIQYF.

This clone occurred many times. The rearrangement uses TRBV12-5 and TRBJ1-2; 7 bases fit TRBD1. This CDR3 is built from 12 residues. Germline CDR1 and CDR2: LGHNT and FRNRAP. J was trimmed by 8 bases and V by 2 bases; bases with no gene match: 2. The CDR3 reads CASGLRDSGYTF. In DNA, the CDR3 is TGTGCTAGTGGTTTGCGGGACAGCGGCTACACCTTC.

This clone was seen ten or more times. The chain joins TRBV30 to TRBJ2-1; 8 bases are a match to TRBD2. The CDR3 sequence is 16 residues long. The J segment lost 8 bases and the V segment lost 0 bases, leaving 12 bases of the junction unmatched. CDR1 is GTSNPN and CDR2 is SVGIG in the germline V gene (reference sequence). DNA for the CDR3: TGTGCCTGGAGTGTACATCTAGCGGGCCCGGCTCATGAGCAGTTCTTC. Its protein is CAWSVHLAGPAHEQFF.

This clone was counted ten times or more. V is TRBV5-5 and J is TRBJ1-1, with D perhaps matching TRBD1 (5 bases). CDR1 SGHKS and CDR2 YYEKEE come from the germline V gene (reference sequence). Trimming took 4 bases from V and 1 from J, leaving 17 bases between them. The CDR3 has 16 residues. As DNA, the CDR3 is TGTGCCAGCAGCCAGGGACTCCTATTATGGAACACTGAAGCTTTCTTT. It is translated as CASSQGLLLWNTEAFF.

This clone was seen ten or more times. This chain joins TRBV6-5 and TRBJ2-2; no firm D call. CDR1 is MNHEY, CDR2 SVGAGI, per germline. The CDR3 is made up of 12 amino acids. The V gene lost 6 bases and the J gene lost 6 bases, with 8 bases spanning the gap. The CDR3 nucleotides are TGTGCCAGCAGACTGTTCGCCGGGGAGCTGTTTTTT. It yields the protein CASRLFAGELFF.

The sample holds many counts of this clone. The CDR3 region is CASSPTGGMLHTQYF. The CDR3 DNA reads TGTGCCAGCAGCCCCACGGGGGGGATGCTTCATACGCAGTATTTT. The chain couples TRBV7-2 to TRBJ2-3, with 8 bases lining up with TRBD2. Unmatched junction bases numbered 11, after V lost 5 bases and J lost 7 bases. The germline gives CDR1 SGHTA, CDR2 FQGNSA. This CDR3 is built from 15 residues.

This clone has just a few counts. This sequence joins TRBV1 and TRBJ2-3; the D segment call TRBD2 is taken from the table without a DNA check. TRBV1 is a documented pseudogene. CDR3 length: 20 residues. CDR3 coding DNA: TGCACCAGCAGCCGAGCCCCCGGACAGACTAGCGGGAAGGGCACAGATACGCAGTATTTT. Protein: CTSSRAPGQTSGKGTDTQYF.

At least ten counts were recorded for this clone. The chain recombines TRBV9 with TRBJ2-1; 16 bases map to TRBD2. Germline trimming cut 3 bases from V and 8 bases from J; bases unmatched to any gene: 11. CDR3 length: 18 amino acids. Germline V gives CDR1 SGDLS, CDR2 YYNGEE. The CDR3 loop reads CASSERGLAGGPQDEQFF. For the CDR3, the DNA is TGTGCCAGCAGCGAGAGGGGACTAGCGGGAGGGCCCCAGGATGAGCAGTTCTTC.

This clone was counted many times. The same CDR3 is also encoded by other DNA sequences in this sample. The CDR3, as DNA: TGTGCCAGCAGTTTGACAGGGGGTAGCTCCTACGAGCAGTACTTC. Its protein is CASSLTGGSSYEQYF. The chain combines TRBV27 with TRBJ2-7, with 9 bases identical to TRBD1. The germline CDR1 and CDR2 sequences are MNHEY and SMNVEV (reference sequence). J was trimmed by 0 bases and V by 3 bases; bases with no gene match: 3. This CDR3 is 15 amino acids long.

This clone has ten or more counts. This chain connects TRBV19 to TRBJ1-1; 10 bases map to TRBD1. The CDR3 covers 15 residues. V shed 4 bases, J shed 1 base, and the junction held 3 bases outside the gene matches. Germline assignment: CDR1 LNHDA and CDR2 SQIVND (reference sequence). The CDR3 reads CASSSRDRGNTEAFF. The CDR3 nucleotides are TGTGCCAGTAGTAGCCGGGACAGGGGGAACACTGAAGCTTTCTTT.

This clone was observed many times. This sequence joins TRBV15 and TRBJ2-2, with 12 nucleotides matching TRBD2. Unmatched junction bases numbered 10, after V lost 1 base and J lost 7 bases. The CDR3 runs 18 residues. Germline CDR1 LNHNV, CDR2 YYDKDF (reference sequence). The CDR3 is CATSRGLAGETRGGELFF. CDR3 nucleotide sequence: TGTGCCACCAGCAGAGGACTAGCGGGAGAAACTAGAGGCGGGGAGCTGTTTTTT.

This clone was recorded at least ten times. The rearrangement links TRBV19 to TRBJ2-3; 9 nucleotides align to TRBD2. In germline, CDR1 is LNHDA, CDR2 SQIVND (reference sequence). There are 17 residues in the CDR3. J lost 3 bases, V lost 4 bases, and 11 bases had no gene match. The CDR3 protein is CASSTSLAGGVTDTQYF. The CDR3 DNA is TGTGCCAGTAGTACCTCCCTGGCGGGGGGGGTTACAGATACGCAGTATTTT.

This clone was counted at least ten times. This rearrangement joins TRBV2 to TRBJ2-5, with unresolved D. The CDR3 contains 11 residues. Trimming stripped 7 bases from V and 2 bases from J, with 5 bases between. CDR1 is SNHLY, CDR2 FYNNEI, per germline. CDR3 DNA sequence: TGTGCCAGCAAACAGCAAGAGACCCAGTACTTC. It specifies CASKQQETQYF.

The table lists this clone with many counts. In nucleotides, the CDR3 is TGTGCCAGTAGTACGGGACTAGCGGGAGTATGGGAGCAGTACTTC. The encoded protein is CASSTGLAGVWEQYF. This chain uses TRBV19 with TRBJ2-7; 14 bases match TRBD2. With V trimmed by 4 bases and J by 7 bases, 6 bases remained unmatched. The V gene's germline CDR1 is LNHDA and CDR2 SQIVND (reference sequence). CDR3 size: 15 residues.

Many counts were recorded for this clone. The rearrangement joins TRBV13 to TRBJ2-7; 7 bases align to TRBD2. The CDR3 is 13 amino acids. Germline values: CDR1 PRHDT, CDR2 FYEKMQ (reference sequence). V lost 5 bases and J lost 2; bases outside the gene matches: 3. CDR3 DNA sequence: TGTGCCAGCAGCCGGGGGGTGACCTACGAGCAGTACTTC. It is translated as CASSRGVTYEQYF.

This clone was recorded at least ten times. The chain combines TRBV7-2 with TRBJ2-5, with 7 bases fitting TRBD2. Germline lookup yields CDR1 SGHTA and CDR2 FQGNSA. The CDR3 has 15 residues. V lost 5 bases to trimming and J lost 5 bases; unmatched junction nucleotides: 11. The CDR3 here is CASSPDRDGGETQYF. The DNA for the CDR3 is TGTGCCAGCAGCCCAGATCGAGACGGGGGGGAGACCCAGTACTTC.

Many counts were recorded for this clone. The rearrangement uses TRBV18 and TRBJ1-5, with 7 bases matching TRBD1. Germline CDR1 reads KGHSH; CDR2 reads LQKENI. The length of the CDR3 is 14 residues. After removal of 2 bases from V and 10 bases from J, the junction contained 8 bases not matched to a gene. CDR3: CASSPTGANRPQHF. For the CDR3, the DNA is TGTGCCAGCTCACCAACAGGGGCGAATCGACCCCAGCATTTT.

In this sample, this clone turned up many times. The J gene is TRBJ1-1, the V gene TRBV7-9; no reliable D call. The V and J ends lost 4 bases and 2 bases respectively, with 11 bases between them. This CDR3 has 14 residues. Germline V gene lookup returns CDR1 SEHNR and CDR2 FQNEAQ (reference sequence). The CDR3 DNA is TGTGCCAGCAGCTCCCGGACGGGAAACACTGAAGCTTTCTTT. It codes for CASSSRTGNTEAFF.

Ten or more counts support this clone. V gene TRBV9 combines with J gene TRBJ2-7; TRBD1 might be the D (5 bases). The CDR3 is 14 residues long. Germline CDR1 SGDLS, CDR2 YYNGEE. V was shortened by 4 bases and J by 0 bases, with 11 bases between the two germline ends. CDR3 in DNA: TGTGCCAGCAGCCCACGACAGTTCTCCTACGAGCAGTACTTC. It is translated as CASSPRQFSYEQYF.

In this sample, this clone turned up many times. The chain links TRBV11-2 to TRBJ2-1; no reliable D call. CDR1 and CDR2 from the germline V gene are SGHAT and FQNNGV. The V gene lost 0 bases and the J gene lost 3 bases, with 12 bases spanning the gap. The CDR3 is made up of 16 amino acids. The CDR3 region has the DNA TGTGCCAGCAGCTTAGATGACACCGAACTCTACAATGAGCAGTTCTTC. It codes for CASSLDDTELYNEQFF.

The V gene is TRBV28, the J gene TRBJ1-6, with a possible D match to TRBD1 (6 bases). Germline-derived CDR1 and CDR2 are MDHEN and SYDVKM. Trimming removed 3 bases from V and 9 bases from J, with 9 bases in between. The CDR3 totals 13 residues. CDR3 protein: CASSFTGSSPLHF. Here the CDR3 DNA reads TGTGCCAGCAGTTTTACAGGGAGTTCACCCCTCCACTTT.

This clone was counted a few times. This chain joins TRBV6-1 and TRBJ1-5; D gene ambiguous. The V gene lost 6 bases and the J gene lost 3 bases, with 12 bases spanning the gap. The CDR3 is 14 residues long. Per germline, CDR1 MNHNS and CDR2 SASEGT. This chain's CDR3 is CASRGGKSNQPQHF. CDR3 sequence (DNA): TGTGCCAGCAGGGGAGGGAAGTCCAATCAGCCCCAGCATTTT.

This clone was seen repeatedly, ten times or more. The rearrangement links TRBV28 to TRBJ1-5; D gene ambiguous. Germline assignment: CDR1 MDHEN and CDR2 SYDVKM. This CDR3 is 12 amino acids long. V lost 1 base and J lost 9, with 7 bases in between. The CDR3 sequence: CASSLSRWPQHF. CDR3 coding DNA: TGTGCCAGCAGTTTATCGCGTTGGCCCCAGCATTTT.

The sample holds a few counts of this clone. The germline gene is not matched at one end of the junction; a read error may be the cause. This chain joins TRBV18 and TRBJ2-7; tentative D call: TRBD2 (6 bases). CDR1 and CDR2 from the germline V gene are KGHSH and LQKENI. This CDR3 is built from 15 residues. The CDR3 nucleotides read TGTGCCGGCTCACCGGTGCGGGATGCGTCCTACGAGCAGTACTTC. It yields the protein CAGSPVRDASYEQYF.

In this sample, this clone turned up many times. The genes are TRBV7-9 and TRBJ2-7, with D possibly TRBD2 on 5 matching bases. CDR1 and CDR2 (germline): SEHNR, FQNEAQ (reference sequence). The germline V and J ends were trimmed by 4 bases and 4 bases, with 14 bases remaining between them. The CDR3 runs to 14 residues. The CDR3 loop is CASSSGFGFYEQYF. For the CDR3, the DNA is TGTGCCAGCAGCTCGGGGTTTGGATTTTACGAGCAGTACTTC.

This clone was seen at least ten times. The chain joins TRBV29-1 to TRBJ2-7; the D is unclear. The CDR3 is made up of 11 amino acids. The germline CDR1 and CDR2 sequences are SQVTM and ANQGSEA. Trimming stripped 2 bases from V and 3 bases from J, with 5 bases between. CDR3 coding DNA: TGCAGCGTTGAATCGAGCTACGAGCAGTACTTC. Translation gives CSVESSYEQYF.